This T cell receptor (beta chain) was obtained from a study of T cell repertoires in cytomegalovirus infection. Study at large: In public TCR beta signatures, there were indications of both CMV infection and matching HLA type.

Using its own MiXCR run on the reads, TCRdb lists one record per CDR3 protein. The data show hundreds of thousands of distinct CDR3 sequences, roughly 28% seen once. The CDR3 runs 14 residues. Germline V gene data show CDR1 as SGHTA and CDR2 as FQGTGA. V was shortened by 5 bases and J by 1 base, with 11 bases between the two germline ends. Concerning this clonotype itself: Its antigen is unknown.

The rearrangement joins TRBV7-3 to TRBJ1-1; possibly TRBD1 for D (6 bases). The TCR originated in a human donor in good health (CMV status not recorded). Some clones in this sample may be carry-over from other donors' samples. The sample in question was cultured PBMCs, obtained from culture after CMV antigen stimulation. The CDR3: CASSAGTSNTEAFF. CDR3 bases: TGTGCCAGCAGCGCGGGGACATCGAACACTGAAGCTTTCTTT. Filled out from reference TRBV7-3 and TRBJ1-1, the complete variable domain reads GAGVSQTPSNKVTEKGKYVELRCDPISGHTALYWYRQSLGQGPEFLIYFQGTGAADDSGLPNDRFFAVRPEGSVSTLKIQRTERGDSAVYLCASSAGTSNTEAFFGQGTRLTVV.